This T cell receptor (beta chain) stems from a study of sequential checkpoint blockade in melanoma. Study background: Maintenance nivolumab came after either treatment sequence.

Treatment in this sample: randomized to nivolumab then ipilimumab (arm A) or the reverse (arm B). Germline lookup yields CDR1 SNHLY and CDR2 FYNNEI. This CDR3 contains 18 residues. V trimming: 2 bases; J trimming: 0 bases; junction bases outside the gene matches: 10. The table came from immunoSEQ multiplex PCR; TCRdb's copy has only in-frame clones and leaves some out. The data hold roughly 11,000 clones, with just under 75% observed a single time. Sequencing was performed on CD8+ T cells sorted from blood (inferred from file names), taken from a patient given nivolumab and ipilimumab in sequence. The receptor's source is a human donor with melanoma. The chain uses TRBV2 and TRBJ2-3, with 8 bases lining up with TRBD2. The CDR3 region has the DNA TGTGCCAGCAGTGAACTGGCGGGAGGCCCCTATAGCACAGATACGCAGTATTTT. This sequence encodes CASSELAGGPYSTDTQYF. The whole variable domain, filled in from reference TRBV2 and TRBJ2-3, reads EPEVTQTPSHQVTQMGQEVILRCVPISNHLYFYWYRQILGQKVEFLVSFYNNEISEKSEIFDDQFSVERPDGSNFTLKIRSTKLEDSAMYFCASSELAGGPYSTDTQYFGPGTRLTVL.